The entry below describes one T cell receptor beta chain. What it recognizes is unknown. This PCR relied on a set of 60 Vbeta primers and 13 Jbeta primers. The assay was immunoSEQ multiplex PCR, and TCRdb's table has in-frame clones only and misses some. Of about 160,000 clones in the sample, 68% were seen once. This sample is drawn from a study of cytomegalovirus exposure and HLA in healthy donors. Study-wide background: In a previous analysis, 117 million unique TCR beta sequences were found from approximately 180 million T cells.

Notes on the study in general: In an earlier analysis, productive rearrangement rates for most beta V segments clustered near 87% or 30%. It was reported that TCR beta sequences correctly inferred the HLA-A and HLA-B alleles for most subjects.

Germline-derived CDR1 and CDR2 are MDHEN and SYDVKM. The CDR3 totals 14 residues. The V and J ends lost 6 bases and 3 bases, in that order; junction bases with no gene match: 7. The material sequenced was PBMCs. V and J are TRBV28 and TRBJ2-7, with TRBD1 matching 8 bases. The TCR comes from a woman in her thirties or forties in good health and CMV-seropositive. CDR3 amino acids: CASSAPDRDYEQYF. The CDR3 DNA sequence: TGTGCCAGCAGCGCTCCGGACAGGGACTACGAGCAGTACTTC.